This entry lists 7 T cell receptor beta chains sequenced from one sample in a study of identifying expanded T cells in peripheral blood. Assay used: immunoSEQ multiplex PCR; TCRdb lists only in-frame clones, some missing. The repertoire holds tens of thousands of clones, around 90% seen once, with 4.5% to 7% in the top ten. The sequenced sample consisted of blood. All receptors come from a person between 18 and 70 years old in good health.

V usage is TRBV30 and J usage is TRBJ1-2; TRBD1 matches at 9 bases. The V and J ends lost 1 base and 12 bases, in that order; junction bases with no gene match: 9. The germline V gene has CDR1 GTSNPN and CDR2 SVGIG (reference sequence). The CDR3 extends over 13 amino acids. CDR3 protein: CAWSAPGTGTNTF. DNA of the CDR3: TGTGCCTGGAGTGCCCCCGGGACAGGGACAAACACCTTC.

The rearrangement uses TRBV19 and TRBJ1-6; weak D call: TRBD1 (5 bases). The germline CDR1 and CDR2 sequences are LNHDA and SQIVND (reference sequence). The CDR3 length is 13 residues. V lost 6 bases and J lost 6, with 9 bases in between. This CDR3 reads CASRRTLNSPLHF. CDR3 in DNA: TGTGCCAGTAGGCGGACACTTAATTCACCCCTCCACTTT.

This chain joins TRBV19 and TRBJ2-7, with 11 bases aligning to TRBD1. Germline V lookup: CDR1 LNHDA, CDR2 SQIVND (reference sequence). The CDR3 sequence is 17 residues long. J lost 3 bases, V lost 1 base, and 8 bases had no gene match. DNA for the CDR3: TGTGCCAGTAGTATAGGATTATGGGGGACAGGGGGCTACGAGCAGTACTTC. Amino acids: CASSIGLWGTGGYEQYF.

The chain carries TRBV2 and TRBJ2-5, with 9 bases identical to TRBD2. The CDR3 length is 14 residues. V lost 7 bases and J lost 2; bases outside the gene matches: 5. Germline values: CDR1 SNHLY, CDR2 FYNNEI. DNA for the CDR3: TGTGCCAGCACGGGGGCGGGAGGGCAAGAGACCCAGTACTTC. This codes for CASTGAGGQETQYF.

The genes are TRBV11-2 and TRBJ2-2; possible D gene TRBD1, 6 bases. Germline lookup yields CDR1 SGHAT and CDR2 FQNNGV. V was pared by 4 bases and J by 5 bases, with 11 bases between. The CDR3 is 14 amino acids. The CDR3 loop reads CASSYRTETGELFF. In DNA, the CDR3 is TGTGCCAGCAGCTACAGGACAGAGACCGGGGAGCTGTTTTTT.

Only one count was recorded for this clone. The chain recombines TRBV5-1 with TRBJ1-1, with a weak D call TRBD1 (5 bases). The V end lost 4 bases, the J end lost 4 bases, and 11 bases lay between the germline ends. The germline gives CDR1 SGHRS, CDR2 YFSETQ. This CDR3 has 13 amino acids. The CDR3 DNA follows: TGCGCCAGCAGCCACGGGACGGTCACTGAAGCTTTCTTT. It specifies CASSHGTVTEAFF. Filled out from reference TRBV5-1 and TRBJ1-1, the complete variable domain reads KAGVTQTPRYLIKTRGQQVTLSCSPISGHRSVSWYQQTPGQGLQFLFEYFSETQRNKGNFPGRFSGRQFSNSRSEMNVSTLELGDSALYLCASSHGTVTEAFFGQGTRLTVV.

This clone was picked up a small number of times. The V gene is TRBV5-6, the J gene TRBJ1-5, with 9 bases fitting TRBD1. In germline, CDR1 is SGHDT, CDR2 YYEEEE. Germline trimming cut 4 bases from V and 2 bases from J; bases unmatched to any gene: 1. This CDR3 has 14 residues. CDR3 protein: CASSRQGGNQPQHF. CDR3 nucleotides: TGTGCCAGCAGCCGACAGGGGGGCAATCAGCCCCAGCATTTT.